Listed here are 10 T cell receptor beta chains from one sample, sequenced in a study of T-cell memory formation after mild COVID-19. MiXCR, applied by TCRdb to the 5' RACE reads, yields one record per CDR3 protein. The data hold roughly 14,000 distinct CDR3 sequences, with roughly 21% observed a single time. Material for sequencing was PBMCs or a T cell subset sorted from them (not recorded which). Every receptor here comes from a man younger than 35 who had mild COVID-19 (a few samples of this study predate the infection). Cell type and time point are not known.

This clonotype was detected many times. V is TRBV5-1 and J is TRBJ1-2, with D perhaps TRBD1 (5 bases). CDR1 and CDR2 from the germline V gene are SGHRS and YFSETQ. Trimming took off 2 bases at V and 6 bases at J, with 8 bases between the two ends. The CDR3 has 12 amino acids. The DNA of the CDR3 is TGCGCCAGCAGCTTCGGGGCTGATGGCTACACCTTC. Translation gives CASSFGADGYTF. Combining the CDR3 with reference TRBV5-1 and TRBJ1-2 gives the whole variable domain KAGVTQTPRYLIKTRGQQVTLSCSPISGHRSVSWYQQTPGQGLQFLFEYFSETQRNKGNFPGRFSGRQFSNSRSEMNVSTLELGDSALYLCASSFGADGYTFGSGTRLTVV.

This clonotype was recorded a few times. This chain connects TRBV6-6 to TRBJ2-7, with D unclear. V gave up 1 base and J gave up 2 bases, with 9 bases separating them. Germline V gives CDR1 MNHNY, CDR2 SVGAGI (reference sequence). The CDR3 is 14 residues long. CDR3 loop: CASSYWSAPYEQYF. As DNA, the CDR3 is TGTGCCAGCAGTTACTGGTCTGCCCCCTACGAGCAGTACTTC.

In this sample, this clonotype turned up many times. This chain uses TRBV7-9 with TRBJ2-3, with no clear D. Germline V gives CDR1 SEHNR, CDR2 FQNEAQ (reference sequence). V was clipped by 8 bases and J by 2 bases, with 8 bases between them. The CDR3 covers 12 residues. CDR3 loop: CASGRVTDTQYF. CDR3 nucleotide sequence: TGTGCCAGCGGCAGAGTCACAGATACGCAGTATTTT.

V is TRBV7-2 and J is TRBJ1-5; D is unresolved. CDR3 size: 13 residues. The V gene's germline CDR1 is SGHTA and CDR2 FQGNSA. Between the trimmed V and J ends, which lost 1 base and 10 bases, there was a span of 11 bases. DNA of the CDR3: TGTGCCAGCAGCTTAGACGATATCCAACCCCAGCATTTT. As protein: CASSLDDIQPQHF.

The V and J genes are TRBV28 and TRBJ2-7, with a possible D match to TRBD2 (6 bases). Looked up from germline, CDR1 is MDHEN and CDR2 is SYDVKM. The CDR3 extends over 14 amino acids. V dropped 2 bases and J dropped 4 bases, with 12 bases sitting between them. CDR3 amino acids: CASSLGGMGYEQYV. CDR3 DNA sequence: TGTGCCAGCAGTTTAGGAGGGATGGGTTACGAGCAGTACGTC.

The chain employs TRBV15 and TRBJ1-2, with unresolved D. Per germline, CDR1 LNHNV and CDR2 YYDKDF (reference sequence). CDR3 length equals 17 residues. V was pared by 0 bases and J by 0 bases, with 14 bases between. The chain's CDR3 is CATSRDFWPGANYGYTF. The CDR3 coding sequence is TGTGCCACCAGCAGAGATTTTTGGCCAGGAGCTAACTATGGCTACACCTTC.

In this sample, this clonotype is large. V and J are TRBV2 and TRBJ2-7; D is unresolved. CDR1 and CDR2 (germline): SNHLY, FYNNEI. V lost 2 bases and J lost 0, with 8 bases in between. The CDR3 is 14 residues long. The CDR3 spells CASSERTSSYEQYF. DNA for the CDR3: TGTGCCAGCAGTGAACGGACGAGCTCCTACGAGCAGTACTTC.

The gene calls are TRBV19 and TRBJ2-7; 7 nucleotides line up with TRBD2. V lost 3 bases, J lost 6 bases, and 5 bases stayed unmatched. The CDR3 sequence is 13 residues long. The germline V gene encodes CDR1 LNHDA and CDR2 SQIVND (reference sequence). The CDR3 DNA is TGTGCCAGTAGTATCGTCAGGGAGGGCGAGCAGTACTTC. The encoded protein is CASSIVREGEQYF.

Ten or more counts support this clonotype. The V gene is TRBV12-3 or TRBV12-4, the J gene TRBJ2-2; D is undetermined. V lost 7 bases to trimming and J lost 8 bases, with 8 bases between them. CDR3 length: 11 residues. Here the CDR3 DNA reads TGTGCCAGCACCTACCGGGGGGAGCTGTTTTTT. Translating it yields CASTYRGELFF.

This clonotype was picked up many times. The rearrangement joins TRBV6-2 or TRBV6-3 to TRBJ1-5; D ambiguous. Germline CDR1 and CDR2: MNHEY and SVGEGT. V lost 1 base to trimming and J lost 7 bases, with 8 bases between them. The CDR3 has 13 residues. The CDR3 nucleotides read TGTGCCAGCAGTTACTGGGCACTCCAGCCCCAGCATTTT. Encoded protein: CASSYWALQPQHF.